The 12 T cell receptor beta chains presented below share a single source sample, sequenced in a study of blood T cell repertoires in COVID-19. The assay was immunoSEQ multiplex PCR, and TCRdb's table has in-frame clones only and misses some. The sample shows over 200,000 clones, roughly nine tenths of them seen only once. What was sequenced was peripheral blood. These receptor sequences come from a man aged 60-69 years who had recovered from COVID-19.

The chain joins TRBV9 to TRBJ2-3, with 9 positions matching TRBD2. The germline CDR1 and CDR2 sequences are SGDLS and YYNGEE. The V segment lost 4 bases and the J segment 7 bases; nucleotides outside the gene matches: 13. The CDR3 consists of 16 residues. CDR3 sequence: CASSPPARGGLNTQYF. The CDR3 coding sequence is TGTGCCAGCAGCCCCCCGGCGCGGGGGGGCTTAAATACGCAGTATTTT.

The rearrangement uses TRBV5-8 and TRBJ1-6; D may be TRBD1 (5 bases). Trimming removed 5 bases from V and 9 bases from J, with 15 bases in between. Germline loops: CDR1 SGHTS, CDR2 YDEGEE. The CDR3 extends over 14 amino acids. The CDR3 DNA reads as TGTGCCAGCAGGCAGGGTCCGATATTTTCACCCCTCCACTTT. This codes for CASRQGPIFSPLHF.

The rearrangement joins TRBV10-3 to TRBJ1-2; TRBD1 matches 10 bases. V lost 3 bases and J lost 7; bases outside the gene matches: 8. Germline V gene sequence: CDR1 ENHRY, CDR2 SYGVKD. The CDR3 length is 15 residues. The CDR3 DNA reads as TGTGCCATCAGTGAATCCGGGACAGGGGATGGTGGCTACACCTTC. Translation gives CAISESGTGDGGYTF.

For the CDR3, the DNA is TGCGCCAGCAGCTCGTCCCGGGACAGGGGCCGCTCTTCACCCCTCCACTTT. It translates to CASSSSRDRGRSSPLHF. The genes are TRBV5-1 and TRBJ1-6, with 10 bases that match TRBD1. CDR1 and CDR2 (germline): SGHRS, YFSETQ. The CDR3 is 17 amino acids. V gave up 3 bases and J gave up 9 bases; unmatched junction bases: 12.

V gene TRBV27 combines with J gene TRBJ1-6, with D possibly being TRBD1 (5 bases). The CDR3 loop spans 14 amino acids. Trimming shortened V by 3 bases and J by 4 bases, and 7 bases separated the two germline ends. Germline V gene lookup returns CDR1 MNHEY and CDR2 SMNVEV (reference sequence). This CDR3 is CASSFQGYNSPLHF. The CDR3 DNA reads as TGTGCCAGCAGTTTTCAGGGTTATAATTCACCCCTCCACTTT.

V usage is TRBV3-1 (or the pseudogene TRBV3-2) and J usage is TRBJ1-2; D unclear. The CDR3 runs to 16 residues. The germline V gene has CDR1 LGHDT and CDR2 YNNKEL (reference sequence). V was shortened by 0 bases and J by 2 bases, with 13 bases between the two germline ends. In DNA, the CDR3 is TGTGCCAGCAGCCAAGACCCCTACAGAACCAACTATGGCTACACCTTC. It yields the protein CASSQDPYRTNYGYTF.

In this sample, this clone turned up once. The chain employs TRBV5-1 and TRBJ2-2; 8 bases map to TRBD1. The CDR3 extends over 15 amino acids. V shed 4 bases and J 5 bases; nucleotides not matched to a gene: 7. Germline CDR1 and CDR2: SGHRS and YFSETQ. The CDR3: CASSRPDRETGELFF. The CDR3 DNA follows: TGCGCCAGCAGCCGTCCGGACAGGGAAACCGGGGAGCTGTTTTTT.

J is TRBJ2-7 and V is TRBV7-2; 7 positions match TRBD2. This CDR3 contains 15 residues. With V trimmed by 5 bases and J by 3 bases, 10 bases remained unmatched. The germline V gene encodes CDR1 SGHTA and CDR2 FQGNSA. The CDR3 DNA reads as TGTGCCAGCAGCCCCCCGCCAGCGGGATACTACGAGCAGTACTTC. Its translation is CASSPPPAGYYEQYF.

The CDR3 DNA is TGTGCCAGCAGCGAAACCGGGACTAAATTATACGAGCAGTACTTC. Protein sequence: CASSETGTKLYEQYF. The rearrangement joins TRBV2 to TRBJ2-7; the match to TRBD2 covers 7 bases. Germline CDR1 reads SNHLY; CDR2 reads FYNNEI. This CDR3 is built from 15 residues. The V segment lost 6 bases and the J segment 4 bases; nucleotides outside the gene matches: 12. The complete variable domain, with remaining parts taken from reference TRBV2 and TRBJ2-7, reads EPEVTQTPSHQVTQMGQEVILRCVPISNHLYFYWYRQILGQKVEFLVSFYNNEISEKSEIFDDQFSVERPDGSNFTLKIRSTKLEDSAMYFCASSETGTKLYEQYFGPGTRLTVT.

The chain couples TRBV5-1 to TRBJ1-2; the match to TRBD1 covers 9 bases. The CDR3 loop spans 14 amino acids. J gave up 4 bases and V 3 bases, and 4 bases lay outside the gene matches. In germline, CDR1 is SGHRS, CDR2 YFSETQ. The CDR3 DNA reads TGCGCCAGCAGCTCTGGACAGGGGACCTATGGCTACACCTTC. Protein product: CASSSGQGTYGYTF.

This chain connects TRBV15 to TRBJ1-6; tentatively, D is TRBD1 (6 bases). Per the germline V gene, CDR1 is LNHNV and CDR2 is YYDKDF (reference sequence). The CDR3 covers 17 residues. The V gene lost 0 bases and the J gene lost 7 bases, with 16 bases spanning the gap. CDR3 loop: CATSRDPGEFRNSPLHF. The CDR3 DNA follows: TGTGCCACCAGCAGAGATCCAGGGGAATTTCGAAATTCACCCCTCCACTTT.

The chain employs TRBV5-8 and TRBJ1-1; perhaps TRBD1 as D (6 bases). Germline loops: CDR1 SGHTS, CDR2 YDEGEE. Trimming took off 7 bases at V and 5 bases at J, with 15 bases between the two ends. The CDR3 is 13 residues long. CDR3 bases: TGTGCCAGCTTTTACAGGGTCGGGACTGAAGCTTTCTTT. It encodes CASFYRVGTEAFF.